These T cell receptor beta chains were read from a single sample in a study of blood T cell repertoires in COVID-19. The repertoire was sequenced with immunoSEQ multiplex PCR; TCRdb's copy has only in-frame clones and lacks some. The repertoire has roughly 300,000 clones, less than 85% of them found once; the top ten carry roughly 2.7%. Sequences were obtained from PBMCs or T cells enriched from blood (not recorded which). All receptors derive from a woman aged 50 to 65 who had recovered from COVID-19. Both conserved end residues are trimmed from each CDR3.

cdr3_aa: ASSIDPLGLFNEQF
cdr3_length: 14
v_call: TRBV19

cdr3_aa: ASKIDRADTEAF
cdr3_length: 12
v_call: TRBV6-4

cdr3_aa: ASSPPGVGSGGEQY
cdr3_length: 14
v_call: TRBV18

cdr3_aa: SGGGYYEQY
cdr3_length: 9
v_call: TRBV20-1

cdr3_aa: ASSLPTGTGNTIY
cdr3_length: 13
v_call: TRBV5-1

cdr3_aa: ASSLRITGGQANYGYT
cdr3_length: 16
v_call: TRBV27

cdr3_aa: ASSLNAGAFSDTQY
cdr3_length: 14
v_call: TRBV7-3

cdr3_aa: ASSLDSLQGTSTGELF
cdr3_length: 16
v_call: TRBV11-3

cdr3_aa: ASSGQSTDTQY
cdr3_length: 11
v_call: TRBV5-1

cdr3_aa: ASSSERGYTGELF
cdr3_length: 13
v_call: TRBV7-3

cdr3_aa: ASSFLNSEAF
cdr3_length: 10
v_call: TRBV11-2

cdr3_aa: ASSLGQGGEKLF
cdr3_length: 12
v_call: TRBV7-9

cdr3_aa: AWSPKGGSNEKLF
cdr3_length: 13
v_call: TRBV30

cdr3_aa: AWAVVNNEKLF
cdr3_length: 11
v_call: TRBV30

cdr3_aa: SVPKTTGTF
cdr3_length: 9
v_call: TRBV29-1

cdr3_aa: ASSHGQGTTEAF
cdr3_length: 12
v_call: TRBV5-4

cdr3_aa: ASSERNPGQRNTEAF
cdr3_length: 15
v_call: TRBV2

cdr3_aa: ASKIQGGGNQPQH
cdr3_length: 13
v_call: TRBV2

cdr3_aa: ASSYLDRGRSEAF
cdr3_length: 13
v_call: TRBV7-9

cdr3_aa: ASSLIRGNTEAF
cdr3_length: 12
v_call: TRBV5-4

cdr3_aa: ASNLGRGMNTEAF
cdr3_length: 13
v_call: TRBV19

cdr3_aa: ATRDRGKVLYGYT
cdr3_length: 13
v_call: TRBV19

cdr3_aa: ATSRVTSQGGELF
cdr3_length: 13
v_call: TRBV15

cdr3_aa: ASSQAGASGSTDTQY
cdr3_length: 15
v_call: TRBV4-1

cdr3_aa: ASSDAGMRTDTQY
cdr3_length: 13
v_call: TRBV2

cdr3_aa: ASSPGRTGFRNEQF
cdr3_length: 14
v_call: TRBV7-9

cdr3_aa: AWSSEYNSPLH
cdr3_length: 11
v_call: TRBV30

cdr3_aa: ASSVVSGELF
cdr3_length: 10
v_call: TRBV9

cdr3_aa: ASSVTGGEGYT
cdr3_length: 11
v_call: TRBV18

cdr3_aa: ASSPRVSGYT
cdr3_length: 10
v_call: TRBV28

cdr3_aa: ASSHNLGGTGELF
cdr3_length: 13
v_call: TRBV2

cdr3_aa: AWSREIGSGNTIY
cdr3_length: 13
v_call: TRBV30

cdr3_aa: ASSIGQLQETQY
cdr3_length: 12
v_call: TRBV27

cdr3_aa: ASSPNRVNTEAF
cdr3_length: 12
v_call: TRBV18

cdr3_aa: SVSSGANVLT
cdr3_length: 10
v_call: TRBV29-1

cdr3_aa: ASSYLDTQY
cdr3_length: 9
v_call: TRBV6-2/TRBV6-3

cdr3_aa: ASSWTGANYGYT
cdr3_length: 12
v_call: TRBV6-5

cdr3_aa: ASSLDGRGYGYT
cdr3_length: 12
v_call: TRBV11-2

cdr3_aa: ASSQTGLAYEQY
cdr3_length: 12
v_call: TRBV4-1

cdr3_aa: ASSQVGGGRGELF
cdr3_length: 13
v_call: TRBV4-3

cdr3_aa: ASRQQGWGNEKLF
cdr3_length: 13
v_call: TRBV27

cdr3_aa: ASQQGGGTGEQF
cdr3_length: 12
v_call: TRBV5-1

cdr3_aa: ASSVGLGGGNTGELF
cdr3_length: 15
v_call: TRBV9

cdr3_aa: ASSIRQGATVEQF
cdr3_length: 13
v_call: TRBV19

cdr3_aa: ASRYSREKLF
cdr3_length: 10
v_call: TRBV27

cdr3_aa: AIKAGSRREAF
cdr3_length: 11
v_call: TRBV10-3

cdr3_aa: ASSARQVSDEQY
cdr3_length: 12
v_call: TRBV9

cdr3_aa: ASSLSTVRYT
cdr3_length: 10
v_call: TRBV12-3/TRBV12-4

cdr3_aa: ASMLNSNQPQH
cdr3_length: 11
v_call: TRBV7-8

cdr3_aa: ANAPGQTYEQY
cdr3_length: 11
v_call: TRBV10-3

cdr3_aa: ASSHRFGETQY
cdr3_length: 11
v_call: TRBV6-4

cdr3_aa: ASSQGGQPQH
cdr3_length: 10
v_call: TRBV12-3/TRBV12-4

cdr3_aa: ASSDPGQFDSPLH
cdr3_length: 13
v_call: TRBV25-1

cdr3_aa: ASSPNAGVNNYGYT
cdr3_length: 14
v_call: TRBV4-1

cdr3_aa: ASSPFRTGRNEKLF
cdr3_length: 14
v_call: TRBV7-2

cdr3_aa: ASSYSQSGGGETQY
cdr3_length: 14
v_call: TRBV6-5

cdr3_aa: ASSPGGYGYT
cdr3_length: 10
v_call: TRBV7-2